The T cell receptor (beta chain) described here comes from a study of siplizumab effects on memory and regulatory T cells. Whole-study findings and limits: Alloreactive sequences from unstimulated CD4+ memory cells fell significantly with siplizumab. Naive T cells apparently outstripped memory cells in diversity and seemed major alloresponse contributors. With siplizumab, Treg-derived clones averaged approximately 69% of mappable alloreactive CD4+ clones, versus roughly 27% in controls.

Germline assignment: CDR1 LNHDA and CDR2 SQIVND (reference sequence). The CDR3 has 14 amino acids. The V gene lost 4 bases and the J gene lost 4 bases, with 13 bases spanning the gap. Profiling relied on immunoSEQ multiplex PCR, and the TCRdb table lists in-frame clones only, not all of them. The profile covers over 70,000 clones, with approximately 95% appearing a single time and about a fifth taken by the ten largest. A note on this clone: Its antigen is unknown.

The receptor was derived from a human donor in good health. This chain connects TRBV19 to TRBJ2-5; D is perhaps TRBD2 (6 bases). Sequencing was carried out using CD8+ T cells sorted from blood. The CDR3 region is CASSTEGGRETQYF. In nucleotides, the CDR3 is TGTGCCAGTAGTACGGAGGGTGGTCGAGAGACCCAGTACTTC.